This T cell receptor (beta chain) was found in a study of shared clonotypes between healthy human individuals. Study-wide results and limits: Depth was large, yet rarefaction showed that sorted-subset sequencing was incomplete. Relative to memory subsets, naive subsets generally showed larger estimated richness.

Only one count was recorded for this clone. Its antigen remains unknown. Germline CDR1 MNHNY, CDR2 SVGAGI (reference sequence). V dropped 2 bases and J dropped 3 bases, with 10 bases sitting between them. This CDR3 spans 14 amino acids. Measured with immunoSEQ multiplex PCR; TCRdb has only the in-frame clones, and not every one. The table has around 940,000 clones, over 75% seen once; the top ten hold 1.5%. The chain is built from TRBV6-6 and TRBJ1-1; D is unclear. The source material was memory CD4+ T cells sorted from blood. Subset specified: CD45RA-negative fraction. The sequence derives from a man aged 18 to 29 in good health. The DNA of the CDR3 is TGTGCCAGCAGTTACCCCGGGCTCCACACTGAAGCTTTCTTT. Its translation: CASSYPGLHTEAFF.